Listed here are 29 T cell receptor beta chains from one sample, sequenced in a study of blood T cell repertoires in COVID-19. Generated by immunoSEQ multiplex PCR, the TCRdb table keeps only in-frame clones and is missing some. The data contain a few hundred thousand clones, roughly 88% of them singletons. What was sequenced was peripheral blood. The receptors here all came from a woman aged 25-40 years with COVID-19, enrolled during active disease.

The genes are TRBV28 and TRBJ1-6, with D tentatively TRBD1 (5 bases). The CDR3 contains 14 residues. The V and J ends lost 2 bases and 10 bases respectively, with 12 bases between them. Germline loops: CDR1 MDHEN, CDR2 SYDVKM. CDR3 in amino acids: CASSLTRAGSPLHF. CDR3 coding DNA: TGTGCCAGCAGTTTAACCAGGGCAGGGTCACCCCTCCACTTT.

This chain joins TRBV20-1 and TRBJ1-2, with unresolved D. With 7 bases removed from V and 8 bases from J, the gap between germline ends came to 14 bases. Germline-derived CDR1 and CDR2 are DFQATT and SNEGSKA (reference sequence). The CDR3 consists of 11 residues. The CDR3: CSVPALGGYTF. CDR3 bases: TGCAGTGTTCCGGCCTTGGGCGGCTACACCTTC.

This clone was detected only once. In nucleotides, the CDR3 is TGTGCCAGCAGCCAAGGAACAGGCGCGGTGTATTTT. It specifies CASSQGTGAVYF. The rearrangement links TRBV4-2 to TRBJ2-3, with TRBD1 as a possible D gene (5 bases). The CDR3 is made up of 12 amino acids. The ends were cut back, 1 base at V and 14 bases at J, with 13 bases in the middle. In germline, CDR1 is LGHNA, CDR2 YNFKEQ.

V gene TRBV9 combines with J gene TRBJ2-7; D ambiguous. The V end lost 2 bases, the J end lost 3 bases, and 15 bases lay between the germline ends. Germline lookup yields CDR1 SGDLS and CDR2 YYNGEE. CDR3 length equals 15 residues. This CDR3 is CASSVSVGGGYEQYF. CDR3 in DNA: TGTGCCAGCAGCGTTTCAGTTGGCGGCGGCTACGAGCAGTACTTC.

The chain carries TRBV6-5 and TRBJ1-2; tentative D call: TRBD1 (5 bases). The CDR3 runs 13 residues. Trimming removed 2 bases at V and 10 bases at J, with 14 bases between. Per the germline V gene, CDR1 is MNHEY and CDR2 is SVGAGI. The chain's CDR3 is CASSYQGGNPYTF. The CDR3 DNA is TGTGCCAGCAGTTACCAGGGCGGCAACCCCTACACCTTC.

This clone has a handful of counts. The V and J genes are TRBV11-3 and TRBJ1-3; possible D gene TRBD1, 6 bases. Germline V lookup: CDR1 SGHNT, CDR2 YENEEA. The CDR3 loop spans 16 amino acids. V dropped 5 bases and J dropped 2 bases, with 16 bases sitting between them. CDR3: CASSQPTGSPGNTIYF. The CDR3 bases are TGTGCCAGCAGCCAGCCAACAGGGTCCCCTGGAAACACCATATATTTT.

The chain has TRBV15 and TRBJ1-1; a possible D gene is TRBD1 (6 bases). Trimming pared 1 base from V and 3 bases from J, leaving 15 bases between. This CDR3 is built from 16 residues. The germline gives CDR1 LNHNV, CDR2 YYDKDF (reference sequence). CDR3 residues: CATSRGTAIGHTEAFF. The CDR3 nucleotides read TGTGCCACCAGCAGAGGGACAGCCATTGGGCACACTGAAGCTTTCTTT.

This chain uses TRBV2 with TRBJ2-4, with a weak D call TRBD2 (6 bases). The germline gives CDR1 SNHLY, CDR2 FYNNEI. The V gene lost 6 bases and the J gene lost 3 bases, with 21 bases spanning the gap. The CDR3 has 17 residues. CDR3 in DNA: TGTGCCAGCAGCCAAGGGCGAGCGGGCGGGGTCAAAAACATTCAGTACTTC. It encodes CASSQGRAGGVKNIQYF. Complete variable domain (other parts from reference TRBV2 and TRBJ2-4): EPEVTQTPSHQVTQMGQEVILRCVPISNHLYFYWYRQILGQKVEFLVSFYNNEISEKSEIFDDQFSVERPDGSNFTLKIRSTKLEDSAMYFCASSQGRAGGVKNIQYFGAGTRLSVL.

This sequence joins TRBV7-9 and TRBJ1-4; 10 bases align to TRBD1. Losses at the gene ends were 5 bases for V and 8 bases for J; bases not matched to a gene: 8. The germline V gene encodes CDR1 SEHNR and CDR2 FQNEAQ (reference sequence). The CDR3 loop spans 15 amino acids. Written as DNA, the CDR3 is TGTGCCAGCAGCCGTGATGGACAGGGGGGAGAAAAACTGTTTTTT. As protein: CASSRDGQGGEKLFF.

The rearrangement joins TRBV7-9 to TRBJ1-2; TRBD1 matches 7 bases. After removal of 0 bases from V and 7 bases from J, the junction contained 11 bases not matched to a gene. Germline V CDR1 and CDR2: SEHNR, FQNEAQ (reference sequence). This CDR3 has 16 amino acids. The CDR3 protein is CASSLALPGGGRGYTF. The CDR3 DNA reads TGTGCCAGCAGCTTAGCGTTGCCAGGGGGTGGTCGTGGCTACACCTTC.

The chain is built from TRBV25-1 and TRBJ1-4; D not resolved. The CDR3 spans 14 residues. Germline CDR1 is MGHDK and CDR2 is SYGVNS. V was clipped by 5 bases and J by 0 bases, with 7 bases between them. The CDR3 loop reads CASSPDTTNEKLFF. CDR3 nucleotide sequence: TGTGCCAGCAGTCCAGATACAACTAATGAAAAACTGTTTTTT.

In its sample, this clone was seen once. This sequence joins TRBV7-8 and TRBJ2-3; 8 bases match TRBD1. Looked up from germline, CDR1 is SGHVS and CDR2 is FQNEAQ. The J segment lost 4 bases and the V segment lost 5 bases, leaving 5 bases of the junction unmatched. The CDR3 has 14 residues. Written as DNA, the CDR3 is TGTGCCAGCAGCCCCGGACAGGGCGCAGATACGCAGTATTTT. Translated, it gives CASSPGQGADTQYF.

The chain recombines TRBV5-1 with TRBJ2-1, with 7 bases lining up with TRBD1. The CDR3 consists of 15 residues. V gave up 0 bases and J gave up 4 bases; unmatched junction bases: 4. CDR1 and CDR2 from the germline V gene are SGHRS and YFSETQ. The CDR3 sequence: CASSLEGQSYNEQFF. The CDR3 DNA follows: TGCGCCAGCAGCTTGGAGGGACAGAGTTACAATGAGCAGTTCTTC.

V gene TRBV4-1 combines with J gene TRBJ2-4; TRBD1 agrees at 7 bases. The CDR3 is made up of 17 amino acids. Germline-derived CDR1 and CDR2 are MGHRA and YSYEKL. V was clipped by 0 bases and J by 2 bases; unmatched bases: 7. The DNA for the CDR3 is TGCGCCAGCAGCCAAGATCGCCGACAGGGAACCAAAAACATTCAGTACTTC. Protein sequence: CASSQDRRQGTKNIQYF.

This rearrangement joins TRBV30 to TRBJ1-1; 7 positions agree with TRBD1. CDR3 size: 15 residues. V was clipped by 1 base and J by 10 bases; unmatched bases: 15. Germline lookup yields CDR1 GTSNPN and CDR2 SVGIG (reference sequence). The CDR3 DNA reads TGTGCCTGGAGTGCCCCAAGGACAGGTCCCAAGGGAGCTTTCTTT. Protein: CAWSAPRTGPKGAFF.

The gene calls are TRBV12-5 and TRBJ2-7; 8 nucleotides line up with TRBD1. The V and J ends lost 6 bases and 6 bases, in that order; junction bases with no gene match: 10. The CDR3 is 14 amino acids. Germline V gene data show CDR1 as LGHNT and CDR2 as FRNRAP. This CDR3 reads CASGLRTGPFEQYF. CDR3 nucleotide sequence: TGTGCTAGTGGACTAAGGACAGGGCCCTTCGAGCAGTACTTC.

The chain recombines TRBV19 with TRBJ2-2, with D unclear. V was cut by 4 bases and J by 3 bases, with 9 bases left in between. CDR1 is LNHDA, CDR2 SQIVND, per germline (reference sequence). This CDR3 contains 14 residues. The chain's CDR3 is CASSRPSHTGELFF. CDR3 coding DNA: TGTGCCAGTAGTAGGCCATCCCACACCGGGGAGCTGTTTTTT.

For the CDR3, the DNA is TGTGCCAGCAGCCAAGACAGGGAAGAGACCCAGTACTTC. Its translation is CASSQDREETQYF. The chain combines TRBV11-2 with TRBJ2-5; 7 nucleotides match TRBD1. Germline assignment: CDR1 SGHAT and CDR2 FQNNGV. V dropped 5 bases and J dropped 3; count of bases not matched to a gene: 3. The CDR3 runs to 13 residues. Looking up the rest from reference TRBV11-2 and TRBJ2-5 gives the full variable domain: EAGVAQSPRYKIIEKRQSVAFWCNPISGHATLYWYQQILGQGPKLLIQFQNNGVVDDSQLPKDRFSAERLKGVDSTLKIQPAKLEDSAVYLCASSQDREETQYFGPGTRLLVL.

The chain combines TRBV10-2 with TRBJ2-7; D is undetermined. The germline V gene encodes CDR1 WSHSY and CDR2 SAAADI. V was pared by 8 bases and J by 1 base, with 9 bases between. CDR3 size: 12 residues. The CDR3 spells CASDFLSYEQYV. CDR3 nucleotides: TGCGCCAGCGACTTCCTTTCCTACGAGCAGTACGTC.

The chain carries TRBV6-5 and TRBJ1-5, with no clear D. CDR1 is MNHEY and CDR2 is SVGAGI in the germline V gene. The ends were cut back, 5 bases at V and 6 bases at J, with 14 bases in the middle. This CDR3 spans 14 amino acids. Here the CDR3 reads CASSQPGDGQPQHF. The CDR3 coding sequence is TGTGCCAGCAGTCAACCCGGGGATGGTCAGCCCCAGCATTTT.

The chain has TRBV27 and TRBJ1-1, with 7 nucleotides matching TRBD1. The CDR3 spans 13 residues. Germline V lookup: CDR1 MNHEY, CDR2 SMNVEV (reference sequence). V dropped 5 bases and J dropped 8; count of bases not matched to a gene: 8. CDR3 sequence reads: CASSLTPGQEAFF. The CDR3 bases are TGTGCCAGCAGTCTTACCCCGGGACAGGAAGCTTTCTTT.

The genes are TRBV27 and TRBJ2-7; D is perhaps TRBD1 (6 bases). This CDR3 has 23 residues. Deletions cut 4 bases from V and 1 base from J, with 38 bases between. CDR1 is MNHEY and CDR2 is SMNVEV in the germline V gene (reference sequence). The DNA of the CDR3 is TGTGCCAGCAGTTGGCCAGACGGAAAGAAGGGGGATTTATCAGTGGGTTGGTCCTACGAGCAGTACGTC. This gives the protein CASSWPDGKKGDLSVGWSYEQYV.

V usage is TRBV7-6 and J usage is TRBJ2-1; 12 bases fit TRBD2. The CDR3 sequence is 15 residues long. CDR1 is SGHVS and CDR2 is FNYEAQ in the germline V gene. Trimming cost V 4 bases and J 9 bases; bases outside gene matches: 7. CDR3 loop: CASSSLAGGIGEQFF. The CDR3 bases are TGTGCCAGCAGCTCACTAGCGGGGGGTATCGGTGAGCAGTTCTTC. The whole variable domain, filled in from reference TRBV7-6 and TRBJ2-1, reads GAGVSQSPRYKVTKRGQDVALRCDPISGHVSLYWYRQALGQGPEFLTYFNYEAQQDKSGLPNDRFSAERPEGSISTLTIQRTEQRDSAMYRCASSSLAGGIGEQFFGPGTRLTVL.

J is TRBJ1-2 and V is TRBV5-5, with 8 bases that match TRBD1. V gave up 0 bases and J gave up 5 bases; unmatched junction bases: 0. This CDR3 contains 13 residues. Germline lookup yields CDR1 SGHKS and CDR2 YYEKEE (reference sequence). The CDR3 coding sequence is TGTGCCAGCAGCTTGGGGACAGGGTATGGCTACACCTTC. This codes for CASSLGTGYGYTF.

This clone came up once. A junction end diverges from the germline sequence, so it may reflect a read error. V is TRBV6-5 and J is TRBJ2-5; 9 bases are shared with TRBD1. The CDR3 has 15 residues. Per the germline V gene, CDR1 is MNHEY and CDR2 is SVGAGI. CDR3 sequence reads: CASRYSGTGKETQYF. CDR3 nucleotides: TGTGCCAGCAGATACTCCGGGACAGGGAAAGAGACCCAGTACTTC.

This clone came up once. The rearrangement uses TRBV30 and TRBJ1-3; possible D gene TRBD1, 6 bases. CDR1 and CDR2 from the germline V gene are GTSNPN and SVGIG (reference sequence). The ends were cut back, 3 bases at V and 3 bases at J, with 21 bases in the middle. The CDR3 sequence is 17 residues long. CDR3 in amino acids: CAWSLSTGAGRGNTIYF. The CDR3 DNA reads TGTGCCTGGAGCCTCTCGACAGGAGCTGGACGTGGAAACACCATATATTTT. Based on the CDR3 plus reference TRBV30 and TRBJ1-3, the full variable domain is SQTIHQWPATLVQPVGSPLSLECTVEGTSNPNLYWYRQAAGRGLQLLFYSVGIGQISSEVPQNLSASRPQDRQFILSSKKLLLSDSGFYLCAWSLSTGAGRGNTIYFGEGSWLTVV.

This clone was seen many times. The gene calls are TRBV28 and TRBJ1-2, with D unresolved. The V end was cut by 7 bases, the J end by 4 bases, with 13 bases between. CDR3 size: 13 residues. The germline V gene encodes CDR1 MDHEN and CDR2 SYDVKM. The CDR3 region has the DNA TGTGCCAGCATGCCTCCCGAGGGCTATGGCTACACCTTC. This codes for CASMPPEGYGYTF.

The genes are TRBV28 and TRBJ1-1; weak D call: TRBD1 (6 bases). The CDR3 is 13 residues long. From germline, CDR1 is MDHEN and CDR2 SYDVKM. V gave up 3 bases and J gave up 7 bases, with 12 bases separating them. The CDR3 nucleotides are TGTGCCAGCAGTTTCGGACAGCCCCTTGAAGCTTTCTTT. This encodes CASSFGQPLEAFF.

The chain joins TRBV2 to TRBJ2-7; 11 bases match TRBD2. This CDR3 has 15 amino acids. V shed 4 bases, J shed 2 bases, and the junction held 4 bases outside the gene matches. CDR1 SNHLY and CDR2 FYNNEI come from the germline V gene. The CDR3 region has the DNA TGTGCCAGCAGTGTAGCGGGGGGGCCTGCCTACGAGCAGTACTTC. The encoded protein is CASSVAGGPAYEQYF.